A selection of T cell receptor beta chains follows, all from one sample in a study of technical replicates of blood from several donors. Only in-frame clones appear in the TCRdb table, and some are missing; sequencing was by immunoSEQ multiplex PCR. There are around 70,000 clones in the sample; 95% occur only once, and about 0.27% lies in the top ten. Sequencing used T cells isolated from PBMCs. The source of these receptors is a human donor in good health. Both conserved end residues are part of each CDR3. The D gene is left open where the match is weak. Only part of the rows carry a size: once, few, many, or a class if the clone is expanded.

v_call: TRBV4-1
j_call: TRBJ2-3
d_call: -
clone_size: -
cdr3_aa: CASSQDAEVTFVTDTQYF
cdr3_nt: TGCGCCAGCAGCCAAGATGCCGAGGTTACTTTTGTCACAGATACGCAGTATTTT

v_call: TRBV19
j_call: TRBJ2-7
d_call: TRBD2
clone_size: once
cdr3_aa: CASSRASGYYEQYF
cdr3_nt: TGTGCCAGTAGTAGGGCTAGCGGCTACTACGAGCAGTACTTC

v_call: TRBV7-8
j_call: TRBJ1-2
d_call: -
clone_size: -
cdr3_aa: CASSLKSPYPYGYTF
cdr3_nt: TGTGCCAGCAGCTTAAAGAGCCCTTATCCATATGGCTACACCTTC

v_call: TRBV5-1
j_call: TRBJ1-3
d_call: -
clone_size: -
cdr3_aa: CASRQQTSGNTIYF
cdr3_nt: TGCGCCAGCCGACAGCAAACCTCTGGAAACACCATATATTTT

v_call: TRBV2
j_call: TRBJ1-1
d_call: -
clone_size: -
cdr3_aa: CADARTVNTEAFF
cdr3_nt: TGTGCCGATGCGAGGACAGTGAACACTGAAGCTTTCTTT

v_call: TRBV2
j_call: TRBJ1-3
d_call: TRBD1
clone_size: -
cdr3_aa: CASTQITRKPGQGIGNTIYF
cdr3_nt: TGTGCCAGCACTCAGATAACGCGGAAACCGGGACAGGGTATTGGAAACACCATATATTTT

v_call: TRBV6-1
j_call: TRBJ1-2
d_call: TRBD1
clone_size: -
cdr3_aa: CASSGTGGGYGYTF
cdr3_nt: TGTGCCAGCAGTGGGACAGGGGGTGGCTATGGCTACACCTTC

v_call: TRBV6-5
j_call: TRBJ2-5
d_call: TRBD2
clone_size: -
cdr3_aa: CASSPLAGVVETQYF
cdr3_nt: TGTGCCAGCAGCCCATTAGCGGGGGTTGTAGAGACCCAGTACTTC

v_call: TRBV11-3
j_call: TRBJ2-3
d_call: -
clone_size: -
cdr3_aa: CASSRNGGPADTQYF
cdr3_nt: TGTGCCAGCAGCCGAAACGGGGGGCCCGCAGATACGCAGTATTTT

v_call: TRBV6-5
j_call: TRBJ2-7
d_call: -
clone_size: -
cdr3_aa: CASSYRQSYEQYF
cdr3_nt: TGTGCCAGCAGTTACAGACAGAGCTACGAGCAGTACTTC

v_call: TRBV30
j_call: TRBJ2-7
d_call: -
clone_size: -
cdr3_aa: CAWGAGQIIF
cdr3_nt: TGTGCCTGGGGGGCGGGACAGATTATCTTC

v_call: TRBV2
j_call: TRBJ1-1
d_call: TRBD1
clone_size: -
cdr3_aa: CASREMGQTNTEAFF
cdr3_nt: TGTGCCAGCAGAGAAATGGGACAGACGAACACTGAAGCTTTCTTT

v_call: TRBV6-1
j_call: TRBJ2-2
d_call: TRBD1
clone_size: -
cdr3_aa: CASRGTGTGELFF
cdr3_nt: TGTGCCAGCAGGGGGACAGGCACCGGGGAGCTGTTTTTT

v_call: TRBV28
j_call: TRBJ1-2
d_call: TRBD1
clone_size: -
cdr3_aa: CASSIPGGTSYGYTF
cdr3_nt: TGTGCCAGCAGCATCCCAGGGGGTACCTCCTATGGCTACACCTTC

v_call: TRBV15
j_call: TRBJ2-1
d_call: TRBD2
clone_size: -
cdr3_aa: CATSLSGGNHNEQFF
cdr3_nt: TGTGCCACCAGCCTTAGCGGGGGAAACCACAATGAGCAGTTCTTC

v_call: TRBV28
j_call: TRBJ1-1
d_call: -
clone_size: few
cdr3_aa: CASTGPGVRAFF
cdr3_nt: TGTGCCAGCACCGGACCAGGGGTTCGTGCTTTCTTT

v_call: TRBV2
j_call: TRBJ2-7
d_call: -
clone_size: -
cdr3_aa: CASSELGHLYEQYF
cdr3_nt: TGTGCCAGCAGTGAACTAGGACATCTCTACGAGCAGTACTTC